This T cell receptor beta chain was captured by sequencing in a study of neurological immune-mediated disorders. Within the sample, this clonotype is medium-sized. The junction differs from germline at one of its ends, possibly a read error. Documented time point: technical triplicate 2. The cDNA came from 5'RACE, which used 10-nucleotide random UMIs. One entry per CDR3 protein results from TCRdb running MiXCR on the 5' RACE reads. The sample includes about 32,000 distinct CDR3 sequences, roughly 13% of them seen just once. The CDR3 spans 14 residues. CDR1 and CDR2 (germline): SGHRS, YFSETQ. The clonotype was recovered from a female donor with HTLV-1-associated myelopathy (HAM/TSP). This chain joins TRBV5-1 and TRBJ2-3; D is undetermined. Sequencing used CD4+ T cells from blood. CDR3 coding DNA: TGCGCCAGCAGCTTGGCCCCTAACACATATACGCAGTATTTT. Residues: CASSLAPNTYTQYF.